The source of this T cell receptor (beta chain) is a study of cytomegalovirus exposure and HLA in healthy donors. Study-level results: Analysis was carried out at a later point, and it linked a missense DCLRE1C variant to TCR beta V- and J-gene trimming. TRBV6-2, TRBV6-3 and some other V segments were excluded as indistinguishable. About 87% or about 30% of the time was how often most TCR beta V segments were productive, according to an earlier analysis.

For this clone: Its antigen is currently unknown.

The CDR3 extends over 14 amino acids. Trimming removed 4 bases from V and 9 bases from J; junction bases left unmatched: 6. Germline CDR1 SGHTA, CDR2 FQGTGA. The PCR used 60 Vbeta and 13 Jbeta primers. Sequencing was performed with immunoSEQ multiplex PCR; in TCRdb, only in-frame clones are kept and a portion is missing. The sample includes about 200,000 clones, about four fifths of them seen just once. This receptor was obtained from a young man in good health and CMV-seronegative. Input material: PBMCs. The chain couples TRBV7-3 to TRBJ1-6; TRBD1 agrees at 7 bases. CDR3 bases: TGTGCCAGCAGCTCCGGACAGGTCGGTTCACCCCTCCACTTT. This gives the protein CASSSGQVGSPLHF.